These T cell receptor beta chains were read from a single sample in a study of regulatory T cells in long-lasting Graves disease. From the multiplex PCR reads, TCRdb called clonotypes with MiXCR, one entry per CDR3 protein. The profile shows more than 300,000 distinct CDR3 sequences, over 9.5% of them singletons. These same data were also listed under a study on T cells in Graves' hyperthyroidism and ophthalmopathy.

Here the sequenced sample was peripheral blood mononuclear cells (PBMCs), taken at new diagnosis, from a patient treated with antithyroid drugs. Source of these receptors: a woman aged 18-29 years with Graves disease. CDR3s include the opening cysteine and the closing phenylalanine or tryptophan. Each record gives: clone size, D gene, V gene, J gene, CDR3 protein, CDR3 DNA. A D gene is named only where the DNA matches it firmly. Clone size is given for some rows only: seen once, a few or many times, or a class if the clone is expanded.

many	NA	TRBV15	TRBJ1-6	CATSGRTGGYNSPLHF	TGTGCCACCAGCGGAAGAACAGGTGGCTATAATTCACCCCTCCACTTT
few	NA	TRBV10-3	TRBJ1-4	CAIKGEWETNEKLFF	TGTGCCATCAAGGGAGAGTGGGAAACTAATGAAAAACTGTTTTTT
NA	TRBD1	TRBV9	TRBJ2-1	CASSVVGDRGPLYPGNEQFF	TGTGCCAGCAGCGTAGTAGGGGACAGGGGACCCTTATACCCCGGGAATGAGCAGTTCTTC
many	TRBD2	TRBV10-3	TRBJ2-1	CAISESRAGVGSTEQFF	TGTGCCATCAGTGAGTCCCGGGCGGGAGTAGGATCCACTGAGCAGTTCTTC
many	TRBD1	TRBV5-1	TRBJ2-2	CASSKTGQGPNTGELFF	TGCGCCAGCAGCAAAACGGGACAGGGACCCAACACCGGGGAGCTGTTTTTT
many	TRBD2	TRBV6-5	TRBJ2-1	CASSYRLAGLSSYNEQFF	TGTGCCAGCAGTTACCGACTAGCGGGATTGAGCTCCTACAATGAGCAGTTCTTC
many	NA	TRBV3-1	TRBJ1-1	CASSRGKRGGTEAFF	TGTGCCAGCAGCCGAGGCAAGCGGGGAGGGACTGAAGCTTTCTTT
few	NA	TRBV27	TRBJ2-7	CASSFEGTFQGEQYF	TGTGCCAGCAGTTTTGAGGGGACTTTCCAGGGCGAGCAGTACTTC
many	NA	TRBV20-1	TRBJ1-5	CSARVPGVQPQHF	TGCAGTGCTAGAGTCCCAGGGGTTCAGCCCCAGCATTTT
many	NA	TRBV5-5	TRBJ1-2	CASSLSHRTPLADTF	TGTGCCAGCAGCTTGTCCCATAGGACTCCTCTCGCAGACACCTTC
many	NA	TRBV28	TRBJ1-5	CASGGRSQHF	TGTGCCAGCGGCGGACGATCCCAGCATTTT
many	TRBD2	TRBV11-2	TRBJ2-1	CASSLVLAGGNEQFF	TGTGCCAGCAGCTTAGTGCTAGCGGGAGGCAATGAGCAGTTCTTC
many	NA	TRBV30	TRBJ1-4	CAWSVGEKLFF	TGTGCCTGGAGTGTGGGTGAAAAACTGTTTTTT
NA	NA	TRBV6-4	TRBJ1-1	CASSYSRGRSNTEAFF	TGTGCCAGCAGTTACTCCCGGGGCAGGTCTAACACTGAAGCTTTCTTT
many	NA	TRBV28	TRBJ2-1	CASRHFIEGRRGRWYNEQFF	TGTGCCAGCAGACACTTTATAGAGGGGCGGAGGGGTCGGTGGTACAATGAGCAGTTCTTC
many	TRBD2	TRBV18	TRBJ2-1	CASSPLSQRRAGGYEQFF	TGTGCCAGCTCACCCCTATCCCAAAGGCGAGCGGGAGGTTATGAGCAGTTCTTC
many	NA	TRBV7-3	TRBJ2-3	CASSLPGRIPDTQYF	TGTGCCAGCAGCTTACCCGGGAGAATCCCAGATACGCAGTATTTT